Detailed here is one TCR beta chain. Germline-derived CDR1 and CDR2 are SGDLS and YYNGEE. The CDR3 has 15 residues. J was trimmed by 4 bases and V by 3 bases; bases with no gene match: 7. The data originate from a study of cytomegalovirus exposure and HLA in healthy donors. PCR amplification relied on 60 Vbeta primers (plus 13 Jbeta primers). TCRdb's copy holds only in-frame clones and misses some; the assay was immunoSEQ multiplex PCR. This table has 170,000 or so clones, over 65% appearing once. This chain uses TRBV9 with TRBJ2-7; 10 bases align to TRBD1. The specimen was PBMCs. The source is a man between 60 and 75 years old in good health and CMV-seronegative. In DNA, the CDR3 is TGTGCCAGCAGCGAGGGTCCGGGACAGGGGTACGAGCAGTACTTC. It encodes CASSEGPGQGYEQYF.